Listed here are 10 T cell receptor beta chains from one sample, sequenced in a study of T-cell memory formation after mild COVID-19. Using its own MiXCR run on the 5' RACE reads, TCRdb lists one record per CDR3 protein. The sample records approximately 400,000 distinct CDR3 sequences, roughly 18% being singletons. The specimen was PBMCs or a T cell subset sorted from them (not recorded which). These receptors originate from a man aged 18 to 29 who had mild COVID-19 (a few samples of this study predate the infection). Cell type and time point are not known.

V gene TRBV7-9 combines with J gene TRBJ2-1; 9 bases match TRBD2. The germline CDR1 and CDR2 sequences are SEHNR and FQNEAQ (reference sequence). Germline trimming cut 5 bases from V and 1 base from J; bases unmatched to any gene: 9. CDR3 size: 17 residues. The CDR3 region is CASSLPILAGSYNEQFF. DNA of the CDR3: TGTGCCAGCAGCCTGCCTATTCTAGCGGGGTCCTACAATGAGCAGTTCTTC. Full variable domain (rest looked up from reference TRBV7-9 and TRBJ2-1): DTGVSQNPRHKITKRGQNVTFRCDPISEHNRLYWYRQTLGQGPEFLTYFQNEAQLEKSRLLSDRFSAERPKGSFSTLEIQRTEQGDSAMYLCASSLPILAGSYNEQFFGPGTRLTVL.

The chain recombines TRBV11-1 with TRBJ1-2; 9 nucleotides match TRBD1. The CDR3 length is 15 residues. CDR1 is SGHAT and CDR2 is FQDESV in the germline V gene (reference sequence). J gave up 8 bases and V 4 bases, and 11 bases lay outside the gene matches. The CDR3, as DNA: TGTGCCAGCAGCTCGACAGGGGGAGGCCTCGAGGGCTACACCTTC. This sequence encodes CASSSTGGGLEGYTF.

There are a few counts of this clonotype. The V call is TRBV28, the J call TRBJ1-1, with TRBD1 identical over 10 bases. There are 14 residues in the CDR3. Per the germline V gene, CDR1 is MDHEN and CDR2 is SYDVKM. V lost 4 bases to trimming and J lost 4 bases; unmatched junction nucleotides: 3. The CDR3 here is CASSWGQGSTEAFF. The CDR3 coding sequence is TGTGCCAGCAGTTGGGGACAGGGGAGCACTGAAGCTTTCTTT.

The chain uses TRBV5-1 and TRBJ2-3; 7 bases are a match to TRBD1. The CDR3 covers 14 residues. Per germline, CDR1 SGHRS and CDR2 YFSETQ. J was trimmed by 4 bases and V by 2 bases; bases with no gene match: 4. The CDR3 DNA is TGCGCCAGCAGCTTTACAGGGGTGGCAGATACGCAGTATTTT. Translation gives CASSFTGVADTQYF.

This clonotype came up a few times. The V gene is TRBV20-1, the J gene TRBJ2-3; D is ambiguous. This CDR3 has 11 residues. V gave up 3 bases and J gave up 6 bases, with 7 bases separating them. Germline CDR1 is DFQATT and CDR2 is SNEGSKA (reference sequence). CDR3 amino acids: CSASKGDTQYF. Here the CDR3 DNA reads TGCAGTGCTAGTAAAGGGGATACGCAGTATTTT.

As DNA, the CDR3 is TGCGCCAGCAGCCCCCGGGACAGGGTTTTCAATGAGCAGTTCTTC. Translation: CASSPRDRVFNEQFF. The rearrangement uses TRBV4-1 and TRBJ2-1; 9 bases align to TRBD1. V lost 4 bases, J lost 6 bases, and 7 bases stayed unmatched. Germline CDR1 and CDR2: MGHRA and YSYEKL. The CDR3 contains 15 residues.

This clonotype was observed a few times. This chain uses TRBV28 with TRBJ1-1, with D hard to call. This CDR3 is built from 13 residues. Germline V gene data show CDR1 as MDHEN and CDR2 as SYDVKM. The V and J ends lost 8 bases and 4 bases respectively, with 14 bases between them. CDR3 residues: CASGPEGGTEAFF. In DNA form, the CDR3 reads TGTGCCAGCGGTCCGGAGGGAGGCACTGAAGCTTTCTTT.

This clonotype was observed a few times. The rearrangement uses TRBV4-1 and TRBJ2-7; D might be TRBD2 (6 bases). V gave up 1 base and J gave up 3 bases, with 13 bases separating them. The CDR3 extends over 15 amino acids. Looked up from germline, CDR1 is MGHRA and CDR2 is YSYEKL. The CDR3 region is CASSQVTSNLYEQYF. The CDR3 bases are TGCGCCAGCAGCCAAGTAACTAGCAACCTCTACGAGCAGTACTTC.

The chain has TRBV5-6 and TRBJ2-2; D is unclear. This CDR3 is built from 17 residues. From germline, CDR1 is SGHDT and CDR2 YYEEEE. V lost 0 bases and J 0 bases, leaving 12 bases between the germline ends. CDR3 nucleotide sequence: TGTGCCAGCAGCTTGGCCTTTCGCAGCACGAACACCGGGGAGCTGTTTTTT. This codes for CASSLAFRSTNTGELFF.

The chain is built from TRBV7-2 and TRBJ1-1; D is unclear. With 1 base removed from V and 10 bases from J, the gap between germline ends came to 10 bases. CDR1 and CDR2 from the germline V gene are SGHTA and FQGNSA. The CDR3 contains 12 residues. In DNA form, the CDR3 reads TGTGCCAGCAGCTTAGACGTCCTGAGAGCTTTCTTT. It yields the protein CASSLDVLRAFF.